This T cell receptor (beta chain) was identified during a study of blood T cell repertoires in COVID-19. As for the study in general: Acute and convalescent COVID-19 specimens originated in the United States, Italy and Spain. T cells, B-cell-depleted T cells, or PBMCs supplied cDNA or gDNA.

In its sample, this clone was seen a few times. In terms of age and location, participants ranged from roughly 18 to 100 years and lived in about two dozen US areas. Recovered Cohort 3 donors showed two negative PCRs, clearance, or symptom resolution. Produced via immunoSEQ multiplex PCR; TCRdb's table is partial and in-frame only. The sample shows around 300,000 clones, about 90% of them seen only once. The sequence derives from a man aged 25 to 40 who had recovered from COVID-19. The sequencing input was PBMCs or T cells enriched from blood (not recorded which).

CDR3 bases: TGTGCCTGGAGTGTCAACGGGGGCACCGGGGAGCTGTTTTTT. It translates to CAWSVNGGTGELFF. V is TRBV30 and J is TRBJ2-2; a possible D gene is TRBD2 (6 bases). Trimming cost V 0 bases and J 4 bases, with 9 bases left between them. Germline V lookup: CDR1 GTSNPN, CDR2 SVGIG (reference sequence). CDR3 length: 14 amino acids.